These 16 T cell receptor beta chains were all obtained from the same sample, sequenced in a study of response to subunit inactivated influenza vaccine. TCRdb reprocessed the RT-PCR reads with MiXCR, giving one entry per CDR3 protein. The sample yields about 540,000 distinct CDR3 sequences, roughly a quarter seen once. The same sample was also used in a study of T cells expressing NK-cell markers. As that study records: UMI-tagged 5'RACE template switching yielded the TCR beta cDNA.

The sample in question was CD4+ T cells sorted from PBMCs, obtained 11 to 12 days after vaccination. The receptors stem from a man in his fifties or sixties who received an inactivated influenza vaccine.

This clonotype was detected a few times. The chain couples TRBV5-5 to TRBJ1-2; 7 nucleotides agree with TRBD1. This CDR3 is built from 14 residues. The J segment lost 2 bases and the V segment lost 4 bases, leaving 5 bases of the junction unmatched. CDR1 and CDR2 from the germline V gene are SGHKS and YYEKEE (reference sequence). Written as DNA, the CDR3 is TGTGCCAGCAGCACCTGGACAGGAAACTATGGCTACACCTTC. Translated, it gives CASSTWTGNYGYTF. Supplemented by reference TRBV5-5 and TRBJ1-2, the full variable domain reads DAGVTQSPTHLIKTRGQQVTLRCSPISGHKSVSWYQQVLGQGPQFIFQYYEKEERGRGNFPDRFSARQFPNYSSELNVNALLLGDSALYLCASSTWTGNYGYTFGSGTRLTVV.

This clonotype occurred a few times. This chain uses TRBV12-3 or TRBV12-4 with TRBJ2-3; 13 bases map to TRBD2. V lost 1 base to trimming and J lost 6 bases; unmatched junction nucleotides: 4. The CDR3 loop spans 16 amino acids. The CDR3 DNA reads TGTGCCAGCAGTTTAGGGACTAGCGGGGGAGGGGATACGCAGTATTTT. Protein product: CASSLGTSGGGDTQYF.

There are a few counts of this clonotype. The chain links TRBV18 to TRBJ1-1, with D tentatively TRBD1 (5 bases). The CDR3 has 17 amino acids. Between the trimmed V and J ends, which lost 4 bases and 0 bases, there was a span of 18 bases. The germline V gene has CDR1 KGHSH and CDR2 LQKENI. The CDR3 here is CASSQTGGFGMNTEAFF. The CDR3 bases are TGTGCCAGCTCACAAACCGGGGGGTTCGGGATGAACACTGAAGCTTTCTTT.

There are many counts of this clonotype. The chain couples TRBV7-2 to TRBJ2-1, with 9 bases aligning to TRBD2. Germline V gives CDR1 SGHTA, CDR2 FQGNSA. This CDR3 is built from 16 residues. With 1 base clipped from V and 1 base from J, the junction kept 2 bases outside the gene matches. The CDR3 DNA sequence: TGTGCCAGCAGCTTAGTTGCGGGAGGGTCCTACAATGAGCAGTTCTTC. Translating it yields CASSLVAGGSYNEQFF.

This clonotype was seen ten or more times. This chain joins TRBV5-1 and TRBJ2-5, with D possibly being TRBD1 (6 bases). From germline, CDR1 is SGHRS and CDR2 YFSETQ. Trimming shortened V by 4 bases and J by 2 bases, and 12 bases separated the two germline ends. The CDR3 is 14 amino acids. The CDR3 DNA sequence: TGCGCCAGCAGCCTACAGGGTAGTCAAGAGACCCAGTACTTC. It specifies CASSLQGSQETQYF.

The gene calls are TRBV12-3 or TRBV12-4 and TRBJ2-1, with 8 bases aligning to TRBD2. Unmatched junction bases numbered 11, after V lost 6 bases and J lost 10 bases. The CDR3 covers 14 residues. CDR3 nucleotide sequence: TGTGCCAGCAGAGATTTTCTACTAGCGGCCGAGCAGTTCTTC. Its protein product is CASRDFLLAAEQFF.

This clonotype was found a few times. The chain recombines TRBV20-1 with TRBJ2-7; possibly TRBD2 for D (5 bases). The CDR3 loop spans 12 amino acids. The germline V gene has CDR1 DFQATT and CDR2 SNEGSKA (reference sequence). Between the trimmed V and J ends, which lost 6 bases and 3 bases, there was a span of 12 bases. The CDR3 is CSARLRDYEQYF. Here the CDR3 DNA reads TGCAGTGCACGACTCCGGGACTACGAGCAGTACTTC.

The genes are TRBV12-3 or TRBV12-4 and TRBJ2-1; D is undetermined. The CDR3 has 12 residues. Between the trimmed V and J ends, which lost 8 bases and 3 bases, there was a span of 8 bases. CDR3 in DNA: TGTGCCAGCGGGTTTTACTACAATGAGCAGTTCTTC. It is translated as CASGFYYNEQFF.

V and J are TRBV10-3 and TRBJ1-1, with D hard to call. The V end lost 2 bases, the J end lost 1 base, and 5 bases lay between the germline ends. The V gene's germline CDR1 is ENHRY and CDR2 SYGVKD. This CDR3 contains 13 residues. CDR3 in amino acids: CAISEAANTEAFF. The CDR3 nucleotides are TGTGCCATCAGTGAGGCAGCGAACACTGAAGCTTTCTTT.

This clonotype came up a few times. The chain carries TRBV10-3 and TRBJ2-7; no definite D call. This CDR3 has 12 amino acids. Trimming stripped 2 bases from V and 6 bases from J, with 8 bases between. The germline V gene has CDR1 ENHRY and CDR2 SYGVKD. CDR3 sequence (DNA): TGTGCCATCAGTGAGGGCAACATCGAGCAGTACTTC. Its translation: CAISEGNIEQYF.

There are a few counts of this clonotype. This chain links TRBV28 with TRBJ1-1, with D uncertain. Germline assignment: CDR1 MDHEN and CDR2 SYDVKM. Trimming left V 5 bases short and J 3 bases short, with 13 bases between. The CDR3 totals 14 residues. CDR3 sequence: CASSTQQPHTEAFF. The CDR3 DNA reads as TGTGCCAGCAGTACCCAACAACCGCACACTGAAGCTTTCTTT. The whole variable domain, remainder taken from reference TRBV28 and TRBJ1-1, is DVKVTQSSRYLVKRTGEKVFLECVQDMDHENMFWYRQDPGLGLRLIYFSYDVKMKEKGDIPEGYSVSREKKERFSLILESASTNQTSMYLCASSTQQPHTEAFFGQGTRLTVV.

The chain combines TRBV29-1 with TRBJ1-1; D is ambiguous. The V end was cut by 5 bases, the J end by 3 bases, with 10 bases between. CDR3 size: 12 residues. Germline CDR1 reads SQVTM; CDR2 reads ANQGSEA. CDR3 protein: CSVSGRDTEAFF. CDR3 nucleotide sequence: TGCAGCGTTAGCGGGAGAGACACTGAAGCTTTCTTT.

This clonotype was observed a few times. The V call is TRBV4-1, the J call TRBJ1-4, with 9 bases that match TRBD1. Losses at the gene ends were 4 bases for V and 7 bases for J; bases not matched to a gene: 7. Germline CDR1 reads MGHRA; CDR2 reads YSYEKL. This CDR3 region has 15 residues. The CDR3 DNA is TGCGCCAGCAGCCTACAGGGGGCAGGGGGTGAAAAACTGTTTTTT. Amino acids: CASSLQGAGGEKLFF.

This clonotype was found a few times. This rearrangement joins TRBV7-9 to TRBJ1-1, with D hard to call. With 4 bases removed from V and 0 bases from J, the gap between germline ends came to 18 bases. The CDR3 runs 17 residues. Germline loops: CDR1 SEHNR, CDR2 FQNEAQ (reference sequence). The CDR3 nucleotides read TGTGCCAGCAGCTCCGCTGGGCTGAGACGCATGAACACTGAAGCTTTCTTT. This translates into CASSSAGLRRMNTEAFF.

V gene TRBV19 combines with J gene TRBJ2-1; TRBD2 agrees at 10 bases. CDR1 and CDR2 from the germline V gene are LNHDA and SQIVND (reference sequence). The CDR3 spans 15 residues. Germline trimming cut 5 bases from V and 9 bases from J; bases unmatched to any gene: 10. The CDR3 protein is CASSRLAGARGEQFF. Here the CDR3 DNA reads TGTGCCAGTAGTCGGCTAGCGGGGGCCAGAGGTGAGCAGTTCTTC.

The genes are TRBV27 and TRBJ2-2; 8 bases match TRBD1. There are 16 residues in the CDR3. The V and J ends lost 3 bases and 3 bases, in that order; junction bases with no gene match: 6. CDR1 is MNHEY and CDR2 is SMNVEV in the germline V gene (reference sequence). CDR3 nucleotides: TGTGCCAGCAGTTTGAGGTGGACAGGGTACACCGGGGAGCTGTTTTTT. Residues: CASSLRWTGYTGELFF.